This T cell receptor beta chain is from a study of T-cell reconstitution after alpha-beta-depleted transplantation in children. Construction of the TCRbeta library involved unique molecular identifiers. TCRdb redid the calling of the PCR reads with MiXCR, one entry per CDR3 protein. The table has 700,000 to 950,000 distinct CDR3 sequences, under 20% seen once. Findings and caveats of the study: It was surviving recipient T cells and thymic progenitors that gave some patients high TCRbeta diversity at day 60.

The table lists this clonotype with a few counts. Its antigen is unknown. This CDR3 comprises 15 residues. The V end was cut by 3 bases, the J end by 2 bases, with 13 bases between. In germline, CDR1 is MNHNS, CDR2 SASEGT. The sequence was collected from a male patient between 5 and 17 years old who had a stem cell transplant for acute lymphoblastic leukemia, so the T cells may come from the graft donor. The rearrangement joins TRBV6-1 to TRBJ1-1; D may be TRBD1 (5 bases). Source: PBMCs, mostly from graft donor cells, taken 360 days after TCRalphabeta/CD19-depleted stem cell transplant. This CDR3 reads CASSDGGTGNTEAFF. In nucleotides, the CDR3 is TGTGCCAGCAGTGACGGGGGGACTGGAAACACTGAAGCTTTCTTT.